These T cell receptor beta chains were read from a single sample in a study of T cell repertoires in cytomegalovirus infection. These receptors lack a known antigen. TCRdb reprocessed the reads with MiXCR, giving one entry per CDR3 protein. The sample holds roughly 990,000 distinct CDR3 sequences; under 40% are singletons and the top ten take under 15%. The sample here was cultured CD8+ T cells from PBMCs, taken from culture after CMV antigen stimulation. The receptor set was obtained from a human donor in good health (CMV status not recorded). Some clones in this sample may be carry-over from other donors' samples. The CDR3 runs from the conserved cysteine through the conserved F or W. The D gene is left open where the match is weak. Size is stated for part of the rows, as once, few or many counts, or as a class when the clone is expanded.

length	D	size	V	J	DNA	CDR3
15	NA	NA	TRBV6-6	TRBJ1-5	TGTGCCAGCAGTTACGTCCAGGGCCTCAATCAGCCCCAGCATTTT	CASSYVQGLNQPQHF
16	NA	NA	TRBV5-1	TRBJ1-2	TGCGCCAGCAGCGTTTATCCTAGACCCGGCGAGGATGGCTACACCTTC	CASSVYPRPGEDGYTF
14	NA	NA	TRBV7-8	TRBJ2-7	TGTGCCAGCAGCTTCGACAGGCCCGGGGACGAGCAGTACTTC	CASSFDRPGDEQYF
14	NA	few	TRBV7-9	TRBJ1-5	TGTGCCAGCAGCAGCTCGGAGGAGGATATCTATCAGCATTTT	CASSSSEEDIYQHF
14	NA	few	TRBV20-1	TRBJ1-1	TGCAGTGCCCGCCTGGGAGGGGGGGGGACTGAAGCTTTCTTT	CSARLGGGGTEAFF
14	NA	NA	TRBV27	TRBJ1-2	TGTGCCAGCGGGCTTCGGGCCTTAAATAATGGCTACACCTTC	CASGLRALNNGYTF
11	NA	many	TRBV12-3/TRBV12-4	TRBJ2-1	TGTGCCAGTCATTCCGACAATGAGCAGTTCTTC	CASHSDNEQFF
13	NA	NA	TRBV10-3	TRBJ2-7	TGTGCCATCAGTGACAGCCAGGACTACGAGCAGTACTTC	CAISDSQDYEQYF
14	NA	many	TRBV5-1	TRBJ1-6	TGCGCCAGCACGTCCGGGACGGAGAATTCACCCCTCCACTTT	CASTSGTENSPLHF
15	TRBD1	few	TRBV24-1	TRBJ2-5	TGTGCCACCAGTGATCTATCGACAGGGCAAGAGACCCAGTACTTC	CATSDLSTGQETQYF
13	NA	NA	TRBV28	TRBJ1-5	TGTGCCAGCAGTTTATATATCAATCAGCCCCAGCATTTT	CASSLYINQPQHF
15	TRBD2	few	TRBV19	TRBJ2-3	TGTGCCAGTAGTATCTCAGCGGGAGGGACAGATACGCAGTATTTT	CASSISAGGTDTQYF
14	TRBD1	NA	TRBV6-6	TRBJ1-1	TGTGCCAGCAGGGAGGTACAGGGGGCCGGGGAGGCTTTCTTT	CASREVQGAGEAFF
18	TRBD2	NA	TRBV2	TRBJ2-1	TGTGCCAGCAGTGAACATTTTGCGACTAGCCCTTTATACAATGAGCAGTTCTTC	CASSEHFATSPLYNEQFF
15	NA	many	TRBV25-1	TRBJ2-2	TGTGCCAGCAGTGGTCGTGGGGGGAGTCCCGGGGAGCTGTTTTTT	CASSGRGGSPGELFF
17	TRBD1	NA	TRBV7-6	TRBJ2-5	TGTGCCAGCAGCTCTCCTATAGGGGACAGGGACCAAGAGACCCAGTACTTC	CASSSPIGDRDQETQYF
16	TRBD2	few	TRBV6-6	TRBJ2-7	TGTGCCAGCAGCATCCGGGGGACTAGCAGTGGGTACGAGCAGTACTTC	CASSIRGTSSGYEQYF
17	TRBD1	NA	TRBV6-6	TRBJ2-3	TGTGCCAGCAGTTACATTCCTGGGACAGGTGAATCAGATACGCAGTATTTT	CASSYIPGTGESDTQYF
14	TRBD2	NA	TRBV29-1	TRBJ2-1	TGCAGCGTTTGGGGACTAGCGGGGGGCAATGAGCAGTTCTTC	CSVWGLAGGNEQFF
14	NA	few	TRBV29-1	TRBJ2-3	TGCAGCGTTGAAGATTGGCAGGGCATAGATACGCAGTATTTT	CSVEDWQGIDTQYF
18	TRBD2	few	TRBV2	TRBJ2-1	TGTGCCAGCAGTGAGCCTAGCGGGGGCCATCGCTCCTACAATGAGCAGTTCTTC	CASSEPSGGHRSYNEQFF
16	NA	NA	TRBV5-4	TRBJ2-1	TGTGCCAGCAGCTATCAGGGGGGAGGCCCCTACAATGAGCAGTTCTTC	CASSYQGGGPYNEQFF
14	NA	NA	TRBV6-5	TRBJ1-2	TGTGCCAGCAATTCCCTGGGGGATAACTATGGCTACACCTTC	CASNSLGDNYGYTF
13	NA	many	TRBV7-9	TRBJ1-1	TGTGCCAGCAGCTTAGGGGGGGACCCTGAAGCTTTCTTT	CASSLGGDPEAFF
14	NA	few	TRBV10-3	TRBJ1-1	TGTGCCATCAGTGAGGGGGCGGCGCTCACTGAAGCTTTCTTT	CAISEGAALTEAFF
16	TRBD1	many	TRBV6-2/TRBV6-3	TRBJ1-6	TGTGCCAGCGACCCGCAGGGGGGAGAGTTTAATTCACCCCTCCACTTT	CASDPQGGEFNSPLHF
15	NA	few	TRBV6-5	TRBJ2-2	TGTGCCAGCAGTTACTGGACAGATAACACCGGGGAGCTGTTTTTT	CASSYWTDNTGELFF
14	TRBD2	NA	TRBV7-3	TRBJ2-3	TGTGCCAGCAGCGTAGGACTAGCCACAGATACGCAGTATTTT	CASSVGLATDTQYF
17	NA	NA	TRBV6-6	TRBJ1-1	TGTGCCAGCAGTTCCCGTACTGGGGCTGTCGTGAACACTGAAGCTTTCTTT	CASSSRTGAVVNTEAFF
17	NA	NA	TRBV4-1	TRBJ2-1	TGCGCCAGCAGCCAACAACCTACAGGAAGCTCCTACAATGAGCAGTTCTTC	CASSQQPTGSSYNEQFF
16	TRBD2	few	TRBV27	TRBJ2-1	TGTGCCAGCAGTTTCCCCGGGACTAGCGGGGGGTATGAGCAGTTCTTC	CASSFPGTSGGYEQFF
18	NA	few	TRBV6-9	TRBJ2-1	TGTGCCAGCAGTTATTCCCGGGACCTTAACAGCTCCTACAATGAGCAGTTCTTC	CASSYSRDLNSSYNEQFF
14	NA	few	TRBV7-9	TRBJ2-7	TGTGCCAGCAGCCGGGACACCGCCTCCTACGAGCAGTACTTC	CASSRDTASYEQYF
15	NA	few	TRBV4-3	TRBJ2-2	TGCGCCAGCAGCCAAGATCTAGGGGTCACCGGGGAGCTGTTTTTT	CASSQDLGVTGELFF
15	NA	NA	TRBV14	TRBJ1-4	TGTGCCAGCAGCCAAGATCATGGGGTTGATGAAAAACTGTTTTTT	CASSQDHGVDEKLFF
14	NA	NA	TRBV5-5	TRBJ1-1	TGTGCCAGCAGTTGGGGGGAGAGAAGCAGAGAAGCTTTCTTT	CASSWGERSREAFF
12	TRBD1	NA	TRBV7-2	TRBJ1-2	TGTGCTAGTGACAGGGGGATCTATGGCTACACCTTC	CASDRGIYGYTF
13	NA	NA	TRBV7-6	TRBJ1-1	TGTGCTAGCAGTCGGACCTACGGAAAAGAAGCTTTCTTT	CASSRTYGKEAFF
17	TRBD2	NA	TRBV7-9	TRBJ2-2	TGTGCCAGCAGCGACGGAAGCGGGGGTGGTCGCACCGGGGAGCTGTTTTTT	CASSDGSGGGRTGELFF
15	NA	NA	TRBV28	TRBJ1-1	TGTGCCAGCAGTCAGCGAAGGGCGTCGAACACTGAAGCTTTCTTT	CASSQRRASNTEAFF
13	NA	NA	TRBV7-9	TRBJ1-5	TGTGCCAGCAGCTCTCGTTCAAAGGAGCCCCAGCATTTT	CASSSRSKEPQHF
16	TRBD1	NA	TRBV15	TRBJ1-1	TGTGCCACTACCCTGTCAGGGGGCCCTCGGAACACTGAAGCTTTCTTT	CATTLSGGPRNTEAFF
14	TRBD1	NA	TRBV18	TRBJ1-2	TGTGCCAGCTCACCCTCTGACAGGGGTAGGGGCTACACCTTC	CASSPSDRGRGYTF
13	NA	NA	TRBV18	TRBJ1-5	TGTGCCAGCCTCGGGGGTCACAATCAGCCCCAGCATTTT	CASLGGHNQPQHF
15	NA	NA	TRBV7-8	TRBJ2-5	TGTGCCAGCAGCCCAAAACAGGACCTTCGGGAGACCCAGTACTTC	CASSPKQDLRETQYF
14	NA	NA	TRBV10-3	TRBJ2-7	TGTGCCACCTTAGGCCGGGACACTACCTACGAGCAGTACTTC	CATLGRDTTYEQYF
14	TRBD1	few	TRBV6-1	TRBJ2-7	TGTGCCAGCAGTGTTGGACAGGGGGGCTACGAGCAGTACTTC	CASSVGQGGYEQYF
18	TRBD1	many	TRBV6-2/TRBV6-3	TRBJ1-5	TGTGCCAGCAGCTGCCGGGACAGGGTGTTATCCCCGAATCAGCCCCAGCATTTT	CASSCRDRVLSPNQPQHF
14	NA	NA	TRBV27	TRBJ1-4	TGTGCCAGCAGTTTAACCAGGGGAGGTGAAAAACTGTTTTTT	CASSLTRGGEKLFF
16	NA	NA	TRBV4-1	TRBJ2-1	TGCGCCAGCAGCCAAGATCCAACAGGCACCTACAATGAGCAGTTCTTC	CASSQDPTGTYNEQFF
12	NA	NA	TRBV6-1	TRBJ1-1	TGTGCCAGCAGCCTGGACCGCTCCGAAGCTTTCTTT	CASSLDRSEAFF
13	TRBD1	many	TRBV4-1	TRBJ1-1	TGTGCCAGCAGTCACAGGGGACCGACTGAAGCTTTCTTT	CASSHRGPTEAFF
15	NA	few	TRBV11-2	TRBJ2-3	TGTGCCAGCAGCTTAGACGGCTTGGGCCCAGATACGCAGTATTTT	CASSLDGLGPDTQYF
14	NA	few	TRBV5-6	TRBJ2-5	TGTGCCAGCAGCTTGGAACAGTGGATGGAGACCCAGTACTTC	CASSLEQWMETQYF
15	NA	NA	TRBV6-1	TRBJ2-5	TGTGCCAGCAGTGAAAGAGCTCGCACCCAAGAGACCCAGTACTTC	CASSERARTQETQYF
14	NA	few	TRBV27	TRBJ1-4	TGTGCCAGCAGCCTCAGGGATAATTGGGAAAAACTGTTTTTT	CASSLRDNWEKLFF